Many counts were recorded for the clone carrying this TCR beta chain. Its antigen remains unidentified. Arm-PCR of CDR3 regions with iRepertoire HTBI primers generated TCR beta libraries. TCRdb ran MiXCR on the multiplex PCR reads and lists one entry per CDR3 protein. There are about 300,000 distinct CDR3 sequences in the sample; under 25% occur only once, and 56% lies in the top ten. This specimen comes from a study of regulatory T cells in long-lasting Graves disease. Study results and limitations: Few sampled subjects may have lowered accuracy. It was peripheral blood alone, not thyroid tissue, that was studied.

As to time point: persistent/refractory GD, antithyroid drugs over 5 years with positive TRAb. PBMC RNA served as the TCR library source. This specimen was peripheral blood mononuclear cells (PBMCs), taken when the disease was refractory, from a patient treated with antithyroid drugs. This clonotype originated in a female donor with Graves disease.

The CDR3 region is CASSSARTETQYF. In DNA form, the CDR3 reads TGTGCCAGCAGTTCGGCTAGGACGGAGACCCAGTACTTC. The chain employs TRBV12-3 or TRBV12-4 and TRBJ2-5; D ambiguous. V gave up 4 bases and J gave up 5 bases, with 11 bases separating them. The CDR3 runs 13 residues.